A selection of T cell receptor beta chains follows, all from one sample in a study of control samples from healthy donors and cancer patients. Clones were sequenced by immunoSEQ multiplex PCR, and TCRdb holds only the in-frame ones, with some missing. The data contain almost 95,000 clones, 75% to 95% of them seen just once; the ten biggest clones take up 3% to 4.5%. The specimen sequenced was blood. The receptors shown here come from a woman between 18 and 29 years old in good health. Each CDR3 is given with its conserved first and last residue. Only some rows state a clone size, as once, few, many or a class for expanded clones.

length | size | V | CDR3
15 | - | TRBV7-2 | CASSPAPGRRDTQYF
12 | - | TRBV5-4 | CASRNSGYGYTF
17 | - | TRBV9 | CASSPGAAGAITDTQYF
15 | - | TRBV5-1 | CASSLAPGAGDGYTF
15 | - | TRBV11-2 | CASSFLDRGEYEQYF
14 | - | TRBV19 | CASSRDLSNTEAFF
13 | - | TRBV25-1 | CASSDTGREPQHF
15 | - | TRBV27 | CASSLGTRGTYEQYF
14 | - | TRBV5-1 | CASSFGDNGNEQFF
17 | - | TRBV3-1/TRBV3-2 | CASSQLSLAGDTDTQYF
14 | - | TRBV6-5 | CASRSTGGNTEAFF
14 | - | TRBV5-1 | CASSPKGDPNGYTF
15 | - | TRBV7-3 | CASSLYGRLNTEAFF
16 | once | TRBV19 | CASRTDRGRGNTEAFF
12 | - | TRBV5-4 | CASSAAGTEQFF
13 | once | TRBV28 | CASSSNRVDGYTF
15 | - | TRBV7-9 | CASSLVFGPSYEQYF
15 | - | TRBV7-9 | CASSLGTGLNTEAFF
19 | - | TRBV7-6 | CASSLGMASGAASTDTQYF
16 | - | TRBV5-1 | CASSPEGHFPGNEQFF
14 | - | TRBV5-6 | CASSLPGWAYGYTF
13 | - | TRBV11-2 | CASSAFLGRGYTF
12 | - | TRBV19 | CASSVPTSIWFF
14 | - | TRBV5-1 | CASSFSGGNYGYTF
12 | - | TRBV29-1 | CSVEDRVYGYTF
15 | few | TRBV6-4 | CASSARTGSYNEQFF
18 | once | TRBV5-1 | CASSALPGEGDSGNTIYF
15 | - | TRBV13 | CASSPPGQGVSEQYF
17 | once | TRBV25-1 | CASSPGGQVLSDYGYTF
12 | - | TRBV27 | CASSLGNSPLHF
15 | - | TRBV6-1 | CASSEALGHNYGYTF
14 | - | TRBV6-6 | CASARGTDPGEQYF
14 | - | TRBV6-5 | CASSYSLAGAIQYF
13 | once | TRBV20-1 | CSASRGRDTEAFF
13 | - | TRBV6-2/TRBV6-3 | CASSYDGLYGYTF
12 | - | TRBV11-2 | CASSLNSAEAFF
17 | - | TRBV3-1/TRBV3-2 | CASSPDRTILSGNTIYF
15 | - | TRBV6-5 | CASSRKWGGNQPQHF
17 | - | TRBV13 | CASSSGPTRFSGNTIYF
13 | - | TRBV11-3 | CASSLVPTGELFF
13 | - | TRBV7-8 | CASSGTTVLELFF
15 | - | TRBV5-7 | CASSFSTRGGTEAFF
16 | - | TRBV4-1 | CASSHPGGEGNQPQHF
14 | once | TRBV19 | CASRFVGWNEKLFF
12 | - | TRBV5-4 | CASSLGLNEQFF
14 | - | TRBV5-6 | CASSLGTDFYEQYF
13 | - | TRBV4-1 | CASSQIGFGELFF
12 | - | TRBV6-6 | CASSLANEKLFF
15 | - | TRBV3-1/TRBV3-2 | CASSRRDGLEETQYF
13 | - | TRBV11-1 | CASSLDRNYGYTF
17 | - | TRBV24-1 | CATSDYEGAANTGELFF
14 | - | TRBV2 | CASSGVFINQPQHF
14 | few | TRBV14 | CASSPAGWRSPLHF
12 | - | TRBV27 | CASSSAVNEQFF
19 | - | TRBV28 | CASSQSRGLGAAYQETQYF
16 | - | TRBV3-1/TRBV3-2 | CASSQVGGAGGNTIYF
17 | once | TRBV19 | CASSTRTAPHSGNTIYF
15 | - | TRBV3-1/TRBV3-2 | CASSPSEVESHEQYF
14 | - | TRBV25-1 | CASSERGSSYEQYF
15 | - | TRBV5-4 | CASSPNGGAGETQYF